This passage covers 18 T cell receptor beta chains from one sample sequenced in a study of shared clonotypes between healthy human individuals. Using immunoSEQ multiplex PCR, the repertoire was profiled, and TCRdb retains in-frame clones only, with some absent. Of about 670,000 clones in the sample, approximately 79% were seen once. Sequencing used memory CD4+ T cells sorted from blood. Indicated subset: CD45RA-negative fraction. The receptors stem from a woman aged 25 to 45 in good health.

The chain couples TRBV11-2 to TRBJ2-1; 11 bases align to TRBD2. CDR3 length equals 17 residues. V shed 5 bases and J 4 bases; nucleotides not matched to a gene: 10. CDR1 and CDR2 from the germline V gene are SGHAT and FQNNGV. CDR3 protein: CASSPAATSGSYNEQFF. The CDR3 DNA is TGTGCCAGCAGCCCGGCGGCTACTAGCGGGAGTTACAATGAGCAGTTCTTC.

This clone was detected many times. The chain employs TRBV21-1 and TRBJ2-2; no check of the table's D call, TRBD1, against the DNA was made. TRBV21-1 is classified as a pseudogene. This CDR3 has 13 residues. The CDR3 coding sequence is TGTGGGGGGCAAGGCGGCAACACCGGGGAGCTGTTTTTT. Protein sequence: CGGQGGNTGELFF.

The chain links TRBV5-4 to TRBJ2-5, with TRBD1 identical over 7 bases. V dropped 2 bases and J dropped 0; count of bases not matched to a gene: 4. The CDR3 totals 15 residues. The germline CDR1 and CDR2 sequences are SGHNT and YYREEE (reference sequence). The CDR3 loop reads CASSFFDRDQETQYF. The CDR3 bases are TGTGCCAGCAGCTTCTTTGACAGGGACCAAGAGACCCAGTACTTC.

CDR3 nucleotide sequence: TGTGCCAGCAGGAGGGGAGCGGGAAACACCGGGGAGCTGTTTTTT. This sequence encodes CASRRGAGNTGELFF. The chain employs TRBV6-1 and TRBJ2-2, with 7 bases identical to TRBD2. With V trimmed by 6 bases and J by 2 bases, 6 bases remained unmatched. CDR3 size: 15 residues. Per the germline V gene, CDR1 is MNHNS and CDR2 is SASEGT.

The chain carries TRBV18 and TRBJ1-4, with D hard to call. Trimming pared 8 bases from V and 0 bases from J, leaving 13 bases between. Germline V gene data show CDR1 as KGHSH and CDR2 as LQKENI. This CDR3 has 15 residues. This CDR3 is CASTFTSATNEKLFF. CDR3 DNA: TGTGCCAGCACATTTACATCTGCAACTAATGAAAAACTGTTTTTT. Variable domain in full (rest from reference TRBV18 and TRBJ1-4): NAGVMQNPRHLVRRRGQEARLRCSPMKGHSHVYWYRQLPEEGLKFMVYLQKENIIDESGMPKERFSAEFPKEGPSILRIQQVVRGDSAAYFCASTFTSATNEKLFFGSGTQLSVL.

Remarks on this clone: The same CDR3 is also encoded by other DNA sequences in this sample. In DNA form, the CDR3 reads TGTGCCAGCAGCCCGTTAGCGGACTCCTACAATGAGCAGTTCTTC. Amino acid sequence: CASSPLADSYNEQFF. V is TRBV7-3 and J is TRBJ2-1, with TRBD2 as a possible D gene (6 bases). V was shortened by 5 bases and J by 0 bases, with 11 bases between the two germline ends. Per the germline V gene, CDR1 is SGHTA and CDR2 is FQGTGA. The CDR3 runs to 15 residues.

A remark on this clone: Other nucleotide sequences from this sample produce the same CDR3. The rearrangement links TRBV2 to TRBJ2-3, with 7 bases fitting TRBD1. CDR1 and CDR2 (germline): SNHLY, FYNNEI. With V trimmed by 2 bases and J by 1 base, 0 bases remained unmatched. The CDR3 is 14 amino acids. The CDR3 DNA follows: TGTGCCAGCAGTGAACAGGGGGGCACAGATACGCAGTATTTT. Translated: CASSEQGGTDTQYF.

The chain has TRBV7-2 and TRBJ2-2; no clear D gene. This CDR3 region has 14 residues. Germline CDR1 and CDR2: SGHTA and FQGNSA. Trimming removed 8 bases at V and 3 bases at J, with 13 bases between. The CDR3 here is CASEPPRYTGELFF. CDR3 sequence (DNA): TGTGCCAGCGAACCCCCGCGGTACACCGGGGAGCTGTTTTTT.

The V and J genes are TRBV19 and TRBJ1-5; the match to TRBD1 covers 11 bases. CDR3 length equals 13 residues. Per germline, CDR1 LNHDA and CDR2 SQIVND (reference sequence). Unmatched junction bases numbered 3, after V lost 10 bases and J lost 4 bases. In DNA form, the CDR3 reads TGTGCCACCAGGGACAGGGGGAATCAGCCCCAGCATTTT. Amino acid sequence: CATRDRGNQPQHF.

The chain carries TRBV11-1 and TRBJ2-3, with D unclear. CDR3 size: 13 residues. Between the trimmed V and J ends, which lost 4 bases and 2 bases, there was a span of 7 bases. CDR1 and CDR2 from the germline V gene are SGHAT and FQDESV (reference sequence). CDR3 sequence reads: CASSSPLTDTQYF. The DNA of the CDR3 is TGTGCCAGCAGCTCCCCTCTCACAGATACGCAGTATTTT.

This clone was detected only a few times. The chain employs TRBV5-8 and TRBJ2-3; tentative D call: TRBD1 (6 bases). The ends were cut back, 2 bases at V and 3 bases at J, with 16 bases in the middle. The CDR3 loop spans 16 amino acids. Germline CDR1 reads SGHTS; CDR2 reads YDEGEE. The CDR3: CASSLVGAMYTDTQYF. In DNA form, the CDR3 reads TGTGCCAGCAGCTTAGTGGGGGCGATGTATACAGATACGCAGTATTTT. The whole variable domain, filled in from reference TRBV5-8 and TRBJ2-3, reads EAGVTQSPTHLIKTRGQQATLRCSPISGHTSVYWYQQALGLGLQFLLWYDEGEERNRGNFPPRFSGRQFPNYSSELNVNALELEDSALYLCASSLVGAMYTDTQYFGPGTRLTVL.

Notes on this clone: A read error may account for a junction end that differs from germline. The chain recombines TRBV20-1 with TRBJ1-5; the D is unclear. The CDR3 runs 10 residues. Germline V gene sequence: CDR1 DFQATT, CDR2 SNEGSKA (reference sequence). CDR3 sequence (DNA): TGCAGTGCTAGAGATCGTGAAGAGGATTTT. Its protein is CSARDREEDF.

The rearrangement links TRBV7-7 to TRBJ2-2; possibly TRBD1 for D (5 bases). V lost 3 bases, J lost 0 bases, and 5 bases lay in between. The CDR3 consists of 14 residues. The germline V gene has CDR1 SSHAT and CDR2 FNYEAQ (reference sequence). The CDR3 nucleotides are TGTGCCAGCAGCTTGACAGCGAACACCGGGGAGCTGTTTTTT. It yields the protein CASSLTANTGELFF.

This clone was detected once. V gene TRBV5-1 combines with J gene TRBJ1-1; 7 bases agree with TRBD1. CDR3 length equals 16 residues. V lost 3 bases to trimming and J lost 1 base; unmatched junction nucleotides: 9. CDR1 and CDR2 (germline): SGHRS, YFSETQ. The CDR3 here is CASSSGRGQQNTEAFF. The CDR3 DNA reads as TGCGCCAGCAGCTCGGGGAGGGGACAGCAGAACACTGAAGCTTTCTTT.

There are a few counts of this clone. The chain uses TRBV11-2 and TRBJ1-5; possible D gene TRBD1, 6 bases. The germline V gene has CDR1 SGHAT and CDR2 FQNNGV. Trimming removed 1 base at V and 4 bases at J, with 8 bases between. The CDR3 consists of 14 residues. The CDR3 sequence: CASSLGGGNQPQHF. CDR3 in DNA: TGTGCCAGCAGCTTAGGAGGGGGAAATCAGCCCCAGCATTTT.

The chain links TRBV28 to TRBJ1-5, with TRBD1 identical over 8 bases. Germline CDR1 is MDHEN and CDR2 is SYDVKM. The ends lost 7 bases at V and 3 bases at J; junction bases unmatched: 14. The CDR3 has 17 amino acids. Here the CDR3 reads CASNLVGRQGTNQPQHF. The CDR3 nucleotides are TGTGCCAGCAACCTCGTCGGAAGACAGGGGACCAATCAGCCCCAGCATTTT.

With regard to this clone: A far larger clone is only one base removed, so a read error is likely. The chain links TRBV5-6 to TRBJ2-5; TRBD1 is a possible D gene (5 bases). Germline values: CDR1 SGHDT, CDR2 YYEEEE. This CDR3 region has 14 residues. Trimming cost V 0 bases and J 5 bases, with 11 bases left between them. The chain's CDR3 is CASSLDRGRETQYF. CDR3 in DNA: TGTGCCAGCAGCTTGGATAGGGGTCGGGAGACCCAGTACTTC.

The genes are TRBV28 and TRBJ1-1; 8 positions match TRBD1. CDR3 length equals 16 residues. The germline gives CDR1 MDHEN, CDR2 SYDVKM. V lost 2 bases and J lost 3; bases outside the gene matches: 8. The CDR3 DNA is TGTGCCAGCAGTTTAAGCGCAGGGGGCGCTCACACTGAAGCTTTCTTT. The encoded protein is CASSLSAGGAHTEAFF.